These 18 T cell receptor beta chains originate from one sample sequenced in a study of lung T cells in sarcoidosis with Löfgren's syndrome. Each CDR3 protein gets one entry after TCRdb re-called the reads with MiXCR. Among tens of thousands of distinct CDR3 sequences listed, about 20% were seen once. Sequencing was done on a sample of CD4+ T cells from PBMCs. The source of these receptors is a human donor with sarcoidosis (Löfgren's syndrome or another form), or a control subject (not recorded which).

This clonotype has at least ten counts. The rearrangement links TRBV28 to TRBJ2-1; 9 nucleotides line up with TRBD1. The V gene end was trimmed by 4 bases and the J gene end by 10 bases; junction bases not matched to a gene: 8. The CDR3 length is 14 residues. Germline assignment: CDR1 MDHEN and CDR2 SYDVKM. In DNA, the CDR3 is TGTGCCAGCAGTTCTCGGGGACAGGGAGGAGAGCAGTTCTTC. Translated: CASSSRGQGGEQFF.

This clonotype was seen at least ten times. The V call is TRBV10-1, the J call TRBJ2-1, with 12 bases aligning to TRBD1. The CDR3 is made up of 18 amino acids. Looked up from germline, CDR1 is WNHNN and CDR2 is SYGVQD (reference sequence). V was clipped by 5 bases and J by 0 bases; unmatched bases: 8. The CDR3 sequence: CASSSGTGGLSSYNEQFF. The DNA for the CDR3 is TGCGCCAGCAGTTCCGGGACAGGGGGCCTAAGCTCCTACAATGAGCAGTTCTTC.

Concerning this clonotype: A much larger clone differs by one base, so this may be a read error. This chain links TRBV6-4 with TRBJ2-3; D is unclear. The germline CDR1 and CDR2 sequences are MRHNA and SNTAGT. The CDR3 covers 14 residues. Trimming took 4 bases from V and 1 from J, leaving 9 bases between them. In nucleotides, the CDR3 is TGTGCCAGCAGTGCGGCAGAGGGCACAGATACGCAGTATTTT. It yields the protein CASSAAEGTDTQYF.

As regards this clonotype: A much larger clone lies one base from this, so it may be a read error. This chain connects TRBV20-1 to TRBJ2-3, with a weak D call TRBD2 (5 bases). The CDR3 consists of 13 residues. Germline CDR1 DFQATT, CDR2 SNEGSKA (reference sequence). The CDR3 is CSVRKGGTDTQYF. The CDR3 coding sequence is TGCAGCGTAAGGAAGGGAGGCACAGATACGCAGTATTTT.

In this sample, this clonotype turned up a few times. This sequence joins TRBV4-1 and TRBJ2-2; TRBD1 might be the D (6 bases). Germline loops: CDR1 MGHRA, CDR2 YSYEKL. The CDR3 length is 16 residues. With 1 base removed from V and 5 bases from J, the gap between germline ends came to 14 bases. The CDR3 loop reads CASSQVGQGRTGELFF. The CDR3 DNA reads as TGCGCCAGCAGCCAAGTTGGGCAGGGGAGAACCGGGGAGCTGTTTTTT.

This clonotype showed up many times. The CDR3 reads CASEGRGQPQHF. Here the CDR3 DNA reads TGTGCCAGCGAGGGGCGAGGACAGCCCCAGCATTTT. The chain links TRBV6-1 to TRBJ1-5; maybe TRBD1 (5 bases). The CDR3 runs to 12 residues. CDR1 is MNHNS and CDR2 is SASEGT in the germline V gene. Trimming removed 8 bases from V and 7 bases from J, with 12 bases in between.

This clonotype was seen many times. CDR3 bases: TGCAGTGCTAGGGCCGGGACTAGCGTGGCAGAGACCCAGTACTTC. Translation gives CSARAGTSVAETQYF. This chain links TRBV20-1 with TRBJ2-5; 10 bases are shared with TRBD2. V trimming: 3 bases; J trimming: 4 bases; junction bases outside the gene matches: 8. Per the germline V gene, CDR1 is DFQATT and CDR2 is SNEGSKA (reference sequence). The CDR3 consists of 15 residues.

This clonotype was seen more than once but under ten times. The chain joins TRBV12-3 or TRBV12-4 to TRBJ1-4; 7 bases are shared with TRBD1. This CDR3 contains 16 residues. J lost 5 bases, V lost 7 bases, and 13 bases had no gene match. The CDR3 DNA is TGTGCCAGCACCACGCCCCGGGACAGCCGCAATGAAAAACTGTTTTTT. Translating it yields CASTTPRDSRNEKLFF.

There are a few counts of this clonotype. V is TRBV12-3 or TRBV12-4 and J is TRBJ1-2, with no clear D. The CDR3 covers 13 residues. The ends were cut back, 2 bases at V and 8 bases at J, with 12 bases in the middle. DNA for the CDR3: TGTGCCAGCAGTTTATCCCCGGGCGTAGGCTACACCTTC. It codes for CASSLSPGVGYTF.

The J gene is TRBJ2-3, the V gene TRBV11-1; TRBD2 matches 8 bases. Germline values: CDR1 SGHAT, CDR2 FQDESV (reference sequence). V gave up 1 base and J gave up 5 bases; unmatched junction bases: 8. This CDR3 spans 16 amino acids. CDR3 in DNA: TGTGCCAGCAGCTTAGTGGGAGCGGGAGCGCGAGATACGCAGTATTTT. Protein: CASSLVGAGARDTQYF.

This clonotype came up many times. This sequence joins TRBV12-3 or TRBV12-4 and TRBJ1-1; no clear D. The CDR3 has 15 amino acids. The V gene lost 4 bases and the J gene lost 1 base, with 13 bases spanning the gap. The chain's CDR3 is CASSSPRQANTEAFF. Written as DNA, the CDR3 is TGTGCCAGCAGTTCCCCTCGGCAGGCGAACACTGAAGCTTTCTTT.

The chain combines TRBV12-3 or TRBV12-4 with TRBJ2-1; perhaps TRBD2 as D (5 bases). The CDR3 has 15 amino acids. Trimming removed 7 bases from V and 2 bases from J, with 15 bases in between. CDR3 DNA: TGTGCCAGCACCCTGTCGGGGTTAGCCTACAATGAGCAGTTCTTC. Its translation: CASTLSGLAYNEQFF.

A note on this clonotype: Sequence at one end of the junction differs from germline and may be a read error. The chain's CDR3 is CASSPSIVDRNTGAFF. The DNA for the CDR3 is TGTGCCAGCTCACCGTCTATCGTGGACAGGAACACTGGAGCTTTCTTT. The chain uses TRBV18 and TRBJ1-1, with 7 bases identical to TRBD1. This CDR3 has 16 residues. Germline V gene sequence: CDR1 KGHSH, CDR2 LQKENI.

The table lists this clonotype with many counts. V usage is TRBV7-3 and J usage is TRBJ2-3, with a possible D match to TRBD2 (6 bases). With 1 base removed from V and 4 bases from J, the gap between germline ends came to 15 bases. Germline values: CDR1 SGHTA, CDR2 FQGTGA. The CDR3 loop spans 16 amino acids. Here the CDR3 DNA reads TGTGCCAGCAGCTTAAGGAGCCGGGGGAGTGCAGATACGCAGTATTTT. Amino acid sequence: CASSLRSRGSADTQYF.

CDR3 nucleotides: TGTGCCAGCAGCTTGGAAGGAAGCTATGGCTACACCTTC. Its translation: CASSLEGSYGYTF. This chain uses TRBV5-4 with TRBJ1-2; the D is unclear. The CDR3 spans 13 residues. Germline V gene data show CDR1 as SGHNT and CDR2 as YYREEE (reference sequence). V was cut by 0 bases and J by 4 bases, with 7 bases left in between. The full variable domain, with the rest looked up from reference TRBV5-4 and TRBJ1-2, is ETGVTQSPTHLIKTRGQQVTLRCSSQSGHNTVSWYQQALGQGPQFIFQYYREEENGRGNFPPRFSGLQFPNYSSELNVNALELDDSALYLCASSLEGSYGYTFGSGTRLTVV.

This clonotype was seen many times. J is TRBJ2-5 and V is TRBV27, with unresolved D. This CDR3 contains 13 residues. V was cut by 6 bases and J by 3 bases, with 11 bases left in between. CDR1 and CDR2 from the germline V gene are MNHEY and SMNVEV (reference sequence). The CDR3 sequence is CASSPSREETQYF. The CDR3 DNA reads TGTGCCAGCAGCCCCTCTCGGGAAGAGACCCAGTACTTC.

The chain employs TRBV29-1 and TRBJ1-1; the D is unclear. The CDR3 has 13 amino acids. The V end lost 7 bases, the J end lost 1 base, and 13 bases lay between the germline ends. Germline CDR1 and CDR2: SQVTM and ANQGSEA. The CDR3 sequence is CSAIPSQNTEAFF. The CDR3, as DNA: TGCAGCGCCATACCCAGCCAGAACACTGAAGCTTTCTTT. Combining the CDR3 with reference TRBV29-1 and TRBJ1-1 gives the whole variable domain SAVISQKPSRDICQRGTSLTIQCQVDSQVTMMFWYRQQPGQSLTLIATANQGSEATYESGFVIDKFPISRPNLTFSTLTVSNMSPEDSSIYLCSAIPSQNTEAFFGQGTRLTVV.

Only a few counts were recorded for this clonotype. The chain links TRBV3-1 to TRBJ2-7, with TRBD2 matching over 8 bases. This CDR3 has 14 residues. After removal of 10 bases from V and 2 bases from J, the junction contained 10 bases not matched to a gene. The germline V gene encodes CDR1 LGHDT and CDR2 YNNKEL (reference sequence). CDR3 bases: TGTGCCACCACCGCGGGACTAGATCCCTACGAGCAGTACTTC. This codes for CATTAGLDPYEQYF.